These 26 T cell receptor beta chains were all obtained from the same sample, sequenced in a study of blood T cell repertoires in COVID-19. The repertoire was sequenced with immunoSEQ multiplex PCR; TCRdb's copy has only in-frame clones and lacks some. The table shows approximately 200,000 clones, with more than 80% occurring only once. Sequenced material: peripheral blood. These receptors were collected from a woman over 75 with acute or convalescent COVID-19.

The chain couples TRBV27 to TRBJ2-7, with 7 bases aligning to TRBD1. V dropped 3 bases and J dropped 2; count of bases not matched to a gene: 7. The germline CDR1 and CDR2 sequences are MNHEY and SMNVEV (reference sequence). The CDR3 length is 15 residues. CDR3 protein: CASSFRDSPPYEQYF. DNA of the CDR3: TGTGCCAGCAGTTTCCGGGACAGTCCCCCCTACGAGCAGTACTTC.

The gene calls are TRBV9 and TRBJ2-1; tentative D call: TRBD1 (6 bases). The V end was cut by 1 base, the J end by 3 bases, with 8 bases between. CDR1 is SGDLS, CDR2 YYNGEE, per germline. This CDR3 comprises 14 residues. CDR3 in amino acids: CASSVLQGYNEQFF. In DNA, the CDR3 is TGTGCCAGCAGCGTACTACAGGGCTACAATGAGCAGTTCTTC.

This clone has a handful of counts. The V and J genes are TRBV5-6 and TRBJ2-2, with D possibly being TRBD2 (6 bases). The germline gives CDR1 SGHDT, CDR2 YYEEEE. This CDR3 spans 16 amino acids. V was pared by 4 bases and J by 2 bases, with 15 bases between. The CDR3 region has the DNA TGTGCCAGCAGCCAAAACGGAGGGATCAACACCGGGGAGCTGTTTTTT. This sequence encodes CASSQNGGINTGELFF.

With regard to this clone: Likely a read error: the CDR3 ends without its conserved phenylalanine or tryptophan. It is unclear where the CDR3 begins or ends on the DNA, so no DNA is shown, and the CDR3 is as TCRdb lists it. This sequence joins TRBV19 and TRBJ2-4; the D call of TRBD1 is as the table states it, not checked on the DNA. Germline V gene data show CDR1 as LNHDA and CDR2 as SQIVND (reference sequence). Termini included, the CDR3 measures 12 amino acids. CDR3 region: CASSPSPGQGTT.

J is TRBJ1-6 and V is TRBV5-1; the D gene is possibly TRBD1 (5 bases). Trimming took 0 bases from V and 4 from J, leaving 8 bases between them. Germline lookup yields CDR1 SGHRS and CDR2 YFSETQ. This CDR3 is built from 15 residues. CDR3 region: CASSLVGTYNSPLHF. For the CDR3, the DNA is TGCGCCAGCAGCTTGGTCGGGACTTATAATTCACCCCTCCACTTT.

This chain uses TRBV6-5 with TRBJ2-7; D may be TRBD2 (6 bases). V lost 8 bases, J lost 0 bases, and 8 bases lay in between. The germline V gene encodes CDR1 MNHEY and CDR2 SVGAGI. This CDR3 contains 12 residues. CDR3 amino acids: CASRGFSYEQYF. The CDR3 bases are TGTGCCAGCCGGGGGTTCTCCTACGAGCAGTACTTC.

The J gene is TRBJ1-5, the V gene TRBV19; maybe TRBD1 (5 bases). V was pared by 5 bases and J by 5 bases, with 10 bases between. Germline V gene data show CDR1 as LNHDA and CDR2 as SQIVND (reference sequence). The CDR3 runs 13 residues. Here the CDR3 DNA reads TGTGCCAGTAGTCAGGGTAGGGATCAGCCCCAGCATTTT. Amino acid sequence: CASSQGRDQPQHF. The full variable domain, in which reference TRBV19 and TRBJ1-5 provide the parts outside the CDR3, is DGGITQSPKYLFRKEGQNVTLSCEQNLNHDAMYWYRQDPGQGLRLIYYSQIVNDFQKGDIAEGYSVSREKKESFPLTVTSAQKNPTAFYLCASSQGRDQPQHFGDGTRLSIL.

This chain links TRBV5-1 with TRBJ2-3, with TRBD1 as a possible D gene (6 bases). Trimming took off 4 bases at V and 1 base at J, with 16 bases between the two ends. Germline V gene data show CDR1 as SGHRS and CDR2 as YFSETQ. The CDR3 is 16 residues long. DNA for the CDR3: TGCGCCAGCAGCACAGGGACCCTTAGCGGCACAGATACGCAGTATTTT. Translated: CASSTGTLSGTDTQYF. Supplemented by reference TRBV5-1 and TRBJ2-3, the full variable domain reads KAGVTQTPRYLIKTRGQQVTLSCSPISGHRSVSWYQQTPGQGLQFLFEYFSETQRNKGNFPGRFSGRQFSNSRSEMNVSTLELGDSALYLCASSTGTLSGTDTQYFGPGTRLTVL.

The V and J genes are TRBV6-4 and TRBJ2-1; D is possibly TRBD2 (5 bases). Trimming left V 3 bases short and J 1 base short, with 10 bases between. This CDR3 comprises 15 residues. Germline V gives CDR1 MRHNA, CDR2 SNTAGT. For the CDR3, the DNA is TGTGCCAGCAGTGAAACGGAGGCTTCCTACAATGAGCAGTTCTTC. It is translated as CASSETEASYNEQFF.

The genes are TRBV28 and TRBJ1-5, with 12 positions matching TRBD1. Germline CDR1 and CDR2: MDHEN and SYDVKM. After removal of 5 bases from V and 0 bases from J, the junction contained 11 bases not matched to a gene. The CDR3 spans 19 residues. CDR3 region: CASSASPGTGGYSNQPQHF. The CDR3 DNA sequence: TGTGCCAGCAGTGCATCCCCCGGGACAGGGGGCTATAGCAATCAGCCCCAGCATTTT.

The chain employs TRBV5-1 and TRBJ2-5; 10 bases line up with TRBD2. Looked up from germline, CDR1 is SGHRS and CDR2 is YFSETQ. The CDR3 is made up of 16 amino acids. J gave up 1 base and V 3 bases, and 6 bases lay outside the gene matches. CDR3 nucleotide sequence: TGCGCCAGCAGCTCAACTAGCGGGGTACTCCAAGAGACCCAGTACTTC. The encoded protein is CASSSTSGVLQETQYF.

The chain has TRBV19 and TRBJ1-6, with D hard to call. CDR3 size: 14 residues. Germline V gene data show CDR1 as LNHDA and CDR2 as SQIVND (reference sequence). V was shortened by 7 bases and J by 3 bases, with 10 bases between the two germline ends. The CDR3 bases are TGTGCCAGTATGAGTCCGGGCTATAATTCACCCCTCCACTTT. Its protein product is CASMSPGYNSPLHF.

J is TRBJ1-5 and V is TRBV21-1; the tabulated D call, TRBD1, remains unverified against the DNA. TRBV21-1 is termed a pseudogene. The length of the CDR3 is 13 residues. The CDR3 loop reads CASSTDSHQPQHF. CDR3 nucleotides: TGTGCCAGCAGTACGGACAGCCATCAGCCCCAGCATTTT.

The CDR3 region is CASSLQGYEQFF. The CDR3 DNA reads TGTGCCAGCAGCTTGCAGGGATATGAGCAGTTCTTC. This chain connects TRBV7-8 to TRBJ2-1; the D gene is possibly TRBD1 (5 bases). Per germline, CDR1 SGHVS and CDR2 FQNEAQ. V lost 3 bases and J 8 bases, leaving 8 bases between the germline ends. The CDR3 is made up of 12 amino acids.

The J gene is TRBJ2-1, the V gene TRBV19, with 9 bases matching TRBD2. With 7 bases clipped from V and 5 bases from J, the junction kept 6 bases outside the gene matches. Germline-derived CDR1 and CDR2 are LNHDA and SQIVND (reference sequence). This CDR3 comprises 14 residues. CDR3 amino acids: CASTRTSVNNEQFF. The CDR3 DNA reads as TGTGCCAGTACAAGGACTAGCGTCAACAATGAGCAGTTCTTC. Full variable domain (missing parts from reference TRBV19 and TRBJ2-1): DGGITQSPKYLFRKEGQNVTLSCEQNLNHDAMYWYRQDPGQGLRLIYYSQIVNDFQKGDIAEGYSVSREKKESFPLTVTSAQKNPTAFYLCASTRTSVNNEQFFGPGTRLTVL.

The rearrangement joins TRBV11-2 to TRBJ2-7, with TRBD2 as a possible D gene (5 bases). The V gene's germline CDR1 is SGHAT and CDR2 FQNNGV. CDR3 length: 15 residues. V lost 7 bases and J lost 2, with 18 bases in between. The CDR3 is CASNALAGGPYEQYF. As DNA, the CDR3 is TGTGCCAGCAACGCCCTCGCGGGCGGGCCCTACGAGCAGTACTTC.

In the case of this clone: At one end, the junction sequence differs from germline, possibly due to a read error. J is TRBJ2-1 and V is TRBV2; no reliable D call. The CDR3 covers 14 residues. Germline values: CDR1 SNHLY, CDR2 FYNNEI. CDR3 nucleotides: TGTGCCAGCAGGGAAGGCGGCAGCCTAGATGAGCAGTTCTTC. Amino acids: CASREGGSLDEQFF.

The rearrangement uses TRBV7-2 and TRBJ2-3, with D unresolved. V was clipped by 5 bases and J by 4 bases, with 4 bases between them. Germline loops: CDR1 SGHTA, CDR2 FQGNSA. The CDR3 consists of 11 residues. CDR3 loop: CASSRADTQYF. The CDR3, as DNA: TGTGCCAGCAGCCGGGCAGATACGCAGTATTTT. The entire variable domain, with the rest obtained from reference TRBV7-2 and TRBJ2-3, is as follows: GAGVSQSPSNKVTEKGKDVELRCDPISGHTALYWYRQSLGQGLEFLIYFQGNSAPDKSGLPSDRFSAERTGGSVSTLTIQRTQQEDSAVYLCASSRADTQYFGPGTRLTVL.

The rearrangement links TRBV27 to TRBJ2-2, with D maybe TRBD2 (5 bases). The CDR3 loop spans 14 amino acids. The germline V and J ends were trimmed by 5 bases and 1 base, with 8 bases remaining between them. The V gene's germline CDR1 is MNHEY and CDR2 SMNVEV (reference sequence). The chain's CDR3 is CASSAAGNTGELFF. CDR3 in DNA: TGTGCCAGCAGTGCTGCGGGGAACACCGGGGAGCTGTTTTTT.

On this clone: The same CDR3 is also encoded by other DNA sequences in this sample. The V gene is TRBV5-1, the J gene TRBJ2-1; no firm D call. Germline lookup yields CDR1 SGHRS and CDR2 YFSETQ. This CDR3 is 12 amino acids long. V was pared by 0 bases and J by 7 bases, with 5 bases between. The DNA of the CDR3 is TGCGCCAGCAGCTTGGTTTATAATGAGCAGTTCTTC. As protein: CASSLVYNEQFF.

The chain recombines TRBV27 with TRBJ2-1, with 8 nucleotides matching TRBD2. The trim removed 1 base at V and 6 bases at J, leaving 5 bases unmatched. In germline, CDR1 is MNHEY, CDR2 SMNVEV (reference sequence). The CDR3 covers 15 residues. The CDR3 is CASSLYTSGANEQFF. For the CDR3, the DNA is TGTGCCAGCAGTTTATACACTAGCGGAGCCAATGAGCAGTTCTTC.

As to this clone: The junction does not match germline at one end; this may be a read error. CDR3 region: CVSSLSAGNIQYF. The CDR3 nucleotides are TGTGTCAGCAGCTTAAGTGCCGGGAACATTCAGTACTTC. The gene calls are TRBV7-3 and TRBJ2-4, with no clear D. The CDR3 length is 13 residues. CDR1 is SGHTA, CDR2 FQGTGA, per germline.

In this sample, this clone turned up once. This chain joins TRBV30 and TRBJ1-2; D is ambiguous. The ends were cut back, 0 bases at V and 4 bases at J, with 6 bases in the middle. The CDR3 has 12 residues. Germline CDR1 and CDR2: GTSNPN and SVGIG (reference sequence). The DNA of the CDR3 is TGTGCCTGGAGTGTCTCGGGCTATGGCTACACCTTC. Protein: CAWSVSGYGYTF.

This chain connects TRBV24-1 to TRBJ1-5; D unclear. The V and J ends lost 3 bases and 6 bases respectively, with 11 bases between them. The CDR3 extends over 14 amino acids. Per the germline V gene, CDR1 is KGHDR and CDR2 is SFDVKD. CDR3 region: CATSDPSGGQPQHF. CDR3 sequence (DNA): TGTGCCACCAGTGATCCCTCAGGAGGTCAGCCCCAGCATTTT.

The CDR3 region is CASRHRRGNEQFF. For the CDR3, the DNA is TGTGCCAGCAGACATCGGAGGGGCAATGAGCAGTTCTTC. The V call is TRBV6-5, the J call TRBJ2-1, with D possibly TRBD2 on 6 matching bases. The ends were cut back, 6 bases at V and 6 bases at J, with 12 bases in the middle. This CDR3 has 13 amino acids. In germline, CDR1 is MNHEY, CDR2 SVGAGI.

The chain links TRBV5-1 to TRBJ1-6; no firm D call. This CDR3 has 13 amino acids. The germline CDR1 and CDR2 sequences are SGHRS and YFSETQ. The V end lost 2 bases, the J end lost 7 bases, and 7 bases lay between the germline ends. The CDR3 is CASSFEENSPLHF. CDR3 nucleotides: TGCGCCAGCAGCTTTGAGGAAAATTCACCCCTCCACTTT.